The next 9 T cell receptor beta chains were all read from a single sample in a study of human T cells and chemical hapten exposure. The library tagged each cDNA molecule with unique molecular identifiers. TCRdb reanalysed the reads using MiXCR and keeps one entry per CDR3 protein. The sample holds some 40 distinct CDR3 sequences. Total RNA was isolated from unfractionated whole blood. Sample: whole blood. These receptors were taken from a human donor who had alopecia or was a healthy volunteer (not recorded which). Some clones in this sample may be carry-over from other donors' samples. This table probably holds off-target reads from a library built for another chain.

V is TRBV7-2 and J is TRBJ2-7, with D possibly matching TRBD1 (6 bases). The ends were cut back, 1 base at V and 4 bases at J, with 11 bases in the middle. CDR1 and CDR2 from the germline V gene are SGHTA and FQGNSA. This CDR3 has 14 residues. The CDR3 DNA follows: TGTGCCAGCAGCTTAGTTGGGACACAGTACGAGCAGTACTTC. As protein: CASSLVGTQYEQYF.

The chain links TRBV4-1 to TRBJ2-1; maybe TRBD2 (5 bases). The V gene's germline CDR1 is MGHRA and CDR2 YSYEKL. The ends were cut back, 0 bases at V and 5 bases at J, with 8 bases in the middle. The CDR3 length is 14 residues. In nucleotides, the CDR3 is TGCGCCAGCAGCCAAGATAAAGCGGACAATGAGCAGTTCTTC. It is translated as CASSQDKADNEQFF.

This chain uses TRBV24-1 with TRBJ2-2, with D perhaps matching TRBD1 (5 bases). From germline, CDR1 is KGHDR and CDR2 SFDVKD. The CDR3 runs 15 residues. V was pared by 5 bases and J by 4 bases, with 13 bases between. The CDR3 spells CATSATAPGTGELFF. The CDR3, as DNA: TGTGCCACCAGTGCGACAGCACCGGGCACCGGGGAGCTGTTTTTT.

This chain uses TRBV7-2 with TRBJ2-1; D uncertain. V was trimmed by 1 base and J by 9 bases, leaving 10 bases between them. The CDR3 covers 13 residues. Germline loops: CDR1 SGHTA, CDR2 FQGNSA. Here the CDR3 reads CASSLGVSPEQFF. The DNA of the CDR3 is TGTGCCAGCAGCTTAGGCGTCTCACCTGAGCAGTTCTTC.

This chain links TRBV2 with TRBJ2-1, with no clear D. CDR1 SNHLY and CDR2 FYNNEI come from the germline V gene. Trimming cost V 1 base and J 8 bases, with 21 bases left between them. The CDR3 spans 17 residues. The CDR3 sequence: CASSEGGSLRYVDEQFF. As DNA, the CDR3 is TGTGCCAGCAGTGAAGGAGGTTCGTTGCGGTACGTGGATGAGCAGTTCTTC. Complete variable domain (other parts from reference TRBV2 and TRBJ2-1): EPEVTQTPSHQVTQMGQEVILRCVPISNHLYFYWYRQILGQKVEFLVSFYNNEISEKSEIFDDQFSVERPDGSNFTLKIRSTKLEDSAMYFCASSEGGSLRYVDEQFFGPGTRLTVL.

CDR3 loop: CAINIGQGEQYF. CDR3 nucleotides: TGTGCCATCAATATTGGGCAGGGCGAGCAGTACTTC. The chain joins TRBV10-3 to TRBJ2-7; perhaps TRBD1 as D (5 bases). V lost 7 bases and J 6 bases, leaving 13 bases between the germline ends. Germline lookup yields CDR1 ENHRY and CDR2 SYGVKD. The CDR3 has 12 residues.

This clonotype was counted only a few times. The V gene is TRBV28, the J gene TRBJ2-6; no reliable D call. The CDR3 is made up of 14 amino acids. The ends were cut back, 5 bases at V and 1 base at J, with 6 bases in the middle. Germline CDR1 is MDHEN and CDR2 is SYDVKM. DNA of the CDR3: TGTGCCAGCAGTCAATTATCTGGGGCCAACGTCCTGACTTTC. Protein sequence: CASSQLSGANVLTF. Supplemented by reference TRBV28 and TRBJ2-6, the full variable domain reads DVKVTQSSRYLVKRTGEKVFLECVQDMDHENMFWYRQDPGLGLRLIYFSYDVKMKEKGDIPEGYSVSREKKERFSLILESASTNQTSMYLCASSQLSGANVLTFGAGSRLTVL.

The rearrangement joins TRBV20-1 to TRBJ1-5, with D possibly being TRBD1 (5 bases). CDR1 and CDR2 (germline): DFQATT, SNEGSKA (reference sequence). The germline V and J ends were trimmed by 2 bases and 3 bases, with 8 bases remaining between them. The CDR3 sequence is 13 residues long. For the CDR3, the DNA is TGCAGTGCTAGAAGGGGCCTCAATCAGCCCCAGCATTTT. It codes for CSARRGLNQPQHF.

The genes are TRBV5-1 and TRBJ2-7; 7 nucleotides agree with TRBD2. The length of the CDR3 is 17 residues. V was clipped by 0 bases and J by 2 bases; unmatched bases: 11. Germline assignment: CDR1 SGHRS and CDR2 YFSETQ. CDR3 DNA sequence: TGCGCCAGCAGCTTGGCTTCGGCTAGCGGCCTTCCCTACGAGCAGTACTTC. Amino acids: CASSLASASGLPYEQYF.